A selection of T cell receptor beta chains follows, all from one sample in a study of blood T cell repertoires in COVID-19. Assay used: immunoSEQ multiplex PCR; TCRdb lists only in-frame clones, some missing. The sample consists of about 60,000 clones, roughly 84% of them appearing once. Material: peripheral blood. These receptors were obtained from a man aged 55-75 years with COVID-19, enrolled during active disease. The conserved cysteine and the conserved F or W are not part of the CDR3 here.

>13|TRBJ2-3|TRBV24-1
ATSDPQGQGDTQY
>10|TRBJ2-7|TRBV6-1
ASSEQALEQY
>13|TRBJ2-1|TRBV6-1
ASSESPGRADEQF
>13|TRBJ2-5|TRBV10-3
AISVGTGAGETQY
>13|TRBJ2-2|TRBV7-3
ASSLMGLDTGELF
>12|TRBJ2-7|TRBV4-2
ASSQDRVGYEQY
>13|TRBJ2-2|TRBV11-2
ASSYRTSGYGELF
>13|TRBJ1-4|TRBV7-9
ASSPTDRGNEKLF
>11|TRBJ1-5|TRBV6-1
ASSEGSQGPQH
>12|TRBJ1-3|TRBV28
ASSLSGGENTIY
>12|TRBJ1-5|TRBV19
ASTPGDRVPSVH
>11|TRBJ1-1|TRBV5-6
ASSPREGTEAF
>16|TRBJ1-6|TRBV5-6
ASSFDPSTGEVGSPLH
>11|TRBJ1-1|TRBV14
ASSLGTGREAF
>11|TRBJ2-2|TRBV2
ASSDSFARELF
>15|TRBJ2-2|TRBV3-1/TRBV3-2
ASSQDHSGSLTGELF
>13|TRBJ1-6|TRBV18
ASSPQAGEDSPLH
>13|TRBJ1-6|TRBV9
ASSVNSRGISPLH
>12|TRBJ1-5|TRBV2
ASSEAGPVQPQH
>13|TRBJ2-7|TRBV7-6
ASSLSGTGTYEQY
>15|TRBJ1-2|TRBV4-1
ASSQVGAGTGGRGYT
>15|TRBJ2-6|TRBV27
ASSVQGPLSGANVLT
>12|TRBJ1-2|TRBV14
ASSQQFDTHGYT
>13|TRBJ2-1|TRBV7-3
ASSLLAGGPNEQF
>13|TRBJ2-7|TRBV5-4
ASSWDISGRSEQY
>14|TRBJ1-2|TRBV9
AIIRGTGTTDYGYT
>13|TRBJ1-6|TRBV3-1/TRBV3-2
ASSNLGTRNSPLH